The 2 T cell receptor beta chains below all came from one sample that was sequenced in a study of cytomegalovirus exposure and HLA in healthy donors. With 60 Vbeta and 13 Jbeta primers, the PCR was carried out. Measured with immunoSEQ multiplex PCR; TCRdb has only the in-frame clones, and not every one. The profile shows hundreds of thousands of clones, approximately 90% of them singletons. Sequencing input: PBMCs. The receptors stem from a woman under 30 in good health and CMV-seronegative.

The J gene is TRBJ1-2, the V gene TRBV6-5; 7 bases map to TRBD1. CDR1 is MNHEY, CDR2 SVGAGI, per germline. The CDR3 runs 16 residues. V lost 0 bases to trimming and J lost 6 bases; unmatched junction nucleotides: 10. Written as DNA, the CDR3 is TGTGCCAGCAGTTACTCGAAGAGGGGGCGTAGAAATGGCTACACCTTC. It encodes CASSYSKRGRRNGYTF.

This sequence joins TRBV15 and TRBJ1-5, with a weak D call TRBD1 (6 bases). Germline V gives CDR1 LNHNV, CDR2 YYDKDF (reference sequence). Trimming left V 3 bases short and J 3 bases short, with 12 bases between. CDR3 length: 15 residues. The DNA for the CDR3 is TGTGCCACCAGCAGTGGTCGACAGGTCAATCAGCCCCAGCATTTT. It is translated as CATSSGRQVNQPQHF.